Listed below are T cell receptor beta chains from one sample, sequenced in a study of blood T cells in healthy people across ages. TCRdb re-analysed the 5' RACE reads in MiXCR, keeping a single row per CDR3 protein. The profile shows some 890,000 distinct CDR3 sequences, almost 30% of them singletons. These data were also reused for a study on T cells of mothers and their children.

Sequenced: blood. The receptors were gathered from a woman in her thirties or forties in good health. CDR3s include the opening cysteine and the closing phenylalanine or tryptophan. The order of the fields is V gene, CDR3 protein.

v_gene: TRBV6-2/TRBV6-3; CDR3aa: CASSPTSGARQETQYF
v_gene: TRBV5-1; CDR3aa: CASSPGGTSSTDTQYF
v_gene: TRBV29-1; CDR3aa: CSVLGQQETQYF
v_gene: TRBV19; CDR3aa: CASSNHRGGKRPEAFF
v_gene: TRBV20-1; CDR3aa: CSAQNPGTGYNQPQHF
v_gene: TRBV7-2; CDR3aa: CASSLDRVDNSPLHF
v_gene: TRBV12-3/TRBV12-4; CDR3aa: CASSHYRGRDTDTQYF
v_gene: TRBV9; CDR3aa: CVMTDNSPLHF
v_gene: TRBV28; CDR3aa: CASSLNGYAAQYF
v_gene: TRBV20-1; CDR3aa: CSAGVPGEYNSPLHF
v_gene: TRBV10-3; CDR3aa: CAIRESSLTYEQYF
v_gene: TRBV6-6; CDR3aa: CASSYSHGGDYYEQYF
v_gene: TRBV20-1; CDR3aa: CSATRPKPYEQYF
v_gene: TRBV21-1; CDR3aa: CASSKKARACYEQYF
v_gene: TRBV24-1; CDR3aa: CATSDYGVGGTGTQYF
v_gene: TRBV5-1; CDR3aa: CASSLSQGLETQYF
v_gene: TRBV5-1; CDR3aa: CASSLAHRDGSPLHF
v_gene: TRBV5-1; CDR3aa: CASSLGQITEAFF
v_gene: TRBV28; CDR3aa: CASSLSLGWNQETQYF
v_gene: TRBV30; CDR3aa: CAWSVKGGNQPQHF
v_gene: TRBV5-1; CDR3aa: CASSLGGSGTNTGELFF
v_gene: TRBV4-3; CDR3aa: CASSHGTGLVVYGYTF
v_gene: TRBV3-1; CDR3aa: CASTKFGHEQFF
v_gene: TRBV5-1; CDR3aa: CASGLQAVNTEAFF
v_gene: TRBV12-3/TRBV12-4; CDR3aa: CASGSGTPIPQHF